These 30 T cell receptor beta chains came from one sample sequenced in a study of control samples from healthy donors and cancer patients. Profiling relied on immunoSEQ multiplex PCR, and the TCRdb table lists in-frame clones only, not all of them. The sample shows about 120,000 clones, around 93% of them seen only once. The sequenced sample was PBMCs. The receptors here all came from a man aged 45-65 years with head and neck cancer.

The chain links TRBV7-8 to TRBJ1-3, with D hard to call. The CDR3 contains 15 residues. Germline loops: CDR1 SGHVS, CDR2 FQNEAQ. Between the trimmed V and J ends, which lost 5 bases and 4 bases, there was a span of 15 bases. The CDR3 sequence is CASSDVISAGNTIYF. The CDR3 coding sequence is TGTGCCAGCAGCGACGTTATAAGTGCGGGAAACACCATATATTTT.

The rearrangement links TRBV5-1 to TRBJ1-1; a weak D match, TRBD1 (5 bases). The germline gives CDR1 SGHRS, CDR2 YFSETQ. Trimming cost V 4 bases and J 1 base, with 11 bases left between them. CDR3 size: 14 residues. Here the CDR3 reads CASSRNTGNTEAFF. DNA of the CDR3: TGCGCCAGCAGCCGAAATACAGGGAACACTGAAGCTTTCTTT.

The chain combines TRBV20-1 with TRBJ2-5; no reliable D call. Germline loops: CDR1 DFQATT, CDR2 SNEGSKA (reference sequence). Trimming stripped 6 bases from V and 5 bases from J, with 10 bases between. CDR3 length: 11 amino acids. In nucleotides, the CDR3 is TGCAGTGCCAGGATACGGGAGACCCAGTACTTC. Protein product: CSARIRETQYF.

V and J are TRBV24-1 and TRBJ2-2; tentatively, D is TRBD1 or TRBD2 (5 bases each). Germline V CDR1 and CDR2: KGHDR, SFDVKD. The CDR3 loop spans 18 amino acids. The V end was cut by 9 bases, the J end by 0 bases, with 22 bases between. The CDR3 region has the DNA TGTGCCACCCCAGTCCGGGACCACAGGTTCCCGAACACCGGGGAGCTGTTTTTT. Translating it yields CATPVRDHRFPNTGELFF.

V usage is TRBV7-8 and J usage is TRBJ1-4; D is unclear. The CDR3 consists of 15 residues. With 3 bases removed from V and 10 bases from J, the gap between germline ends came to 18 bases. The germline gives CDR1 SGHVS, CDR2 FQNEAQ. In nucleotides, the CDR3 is TGTGCCAGCAGCTTGCAGCGGATGGGGAAATTAAAACTGTTTTTT. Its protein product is CASSLQRMGKLKLFF.

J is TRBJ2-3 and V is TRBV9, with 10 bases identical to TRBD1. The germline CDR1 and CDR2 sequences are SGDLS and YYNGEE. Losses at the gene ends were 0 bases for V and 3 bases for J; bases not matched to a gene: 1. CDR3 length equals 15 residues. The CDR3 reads CASSVAGQGTDTQYF. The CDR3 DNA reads TGTGCCAGCAGCGTAGCGGGACAGGGGACAGATACGCAGTATTTT. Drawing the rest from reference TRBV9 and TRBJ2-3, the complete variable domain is DSGVTQTPKHLITATGQRVTLRCSPRSGDLSVYWYQQSLDQGLQFLIQYYNGEERAKGNILERFSAQQFPDLHSELNLSSLELGDSALYFCASSVAGQGTDTQYFGPGTRLTVL.

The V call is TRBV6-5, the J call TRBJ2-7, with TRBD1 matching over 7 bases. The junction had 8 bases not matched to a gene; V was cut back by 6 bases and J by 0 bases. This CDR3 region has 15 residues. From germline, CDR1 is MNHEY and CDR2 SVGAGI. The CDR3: CASRRDRDSSYEQYF. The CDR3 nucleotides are TGTGCCAGCAGGAGAGACCGGGACAGCTCCTACGAGCAGTACTTC.

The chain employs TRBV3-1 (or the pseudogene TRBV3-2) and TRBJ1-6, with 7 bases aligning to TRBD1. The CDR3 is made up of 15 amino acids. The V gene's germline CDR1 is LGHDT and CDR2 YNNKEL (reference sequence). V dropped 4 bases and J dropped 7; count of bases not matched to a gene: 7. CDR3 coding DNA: TGTGCCAGCAGCCCCATAGGGGGCCCGAATTCACCCCTCCACTTT. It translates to CASSPIGGPNSPLHF.

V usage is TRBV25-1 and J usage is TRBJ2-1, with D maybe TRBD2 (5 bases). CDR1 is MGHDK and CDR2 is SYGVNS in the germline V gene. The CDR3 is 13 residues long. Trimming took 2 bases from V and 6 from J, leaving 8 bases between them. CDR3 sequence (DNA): TGTGCCAGCAGTGAACCCGGGGTCAATGAGCAGTTCTTC. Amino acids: CASSEPGVNEQFF.

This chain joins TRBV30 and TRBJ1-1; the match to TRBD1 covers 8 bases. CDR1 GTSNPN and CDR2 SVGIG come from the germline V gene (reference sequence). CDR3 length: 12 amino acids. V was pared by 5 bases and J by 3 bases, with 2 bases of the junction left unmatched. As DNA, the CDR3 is TGTGCCTGGGGACAGGGATACACTGAAGCTTTCTTT. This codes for CAWGQGYTEAFF. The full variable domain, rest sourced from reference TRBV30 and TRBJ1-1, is SQTIHQWPATLVQPVGSPLSLECTVEGTSNPNLYWYRQAAGRGLQLLFYSVGIGQISSEVPQNLSASRPQDRQFILSSKKLLLSDSGFYLCAWGQGYTEAFFGQGTRLTVV.

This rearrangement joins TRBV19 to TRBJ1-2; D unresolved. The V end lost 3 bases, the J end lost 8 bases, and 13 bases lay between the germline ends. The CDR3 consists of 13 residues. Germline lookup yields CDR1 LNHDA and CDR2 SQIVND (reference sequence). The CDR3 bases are TGTGCCAGTAGTATCCGTGGGATAGAGGGCTACACCTTC. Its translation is CASSIRGIEGYTF.

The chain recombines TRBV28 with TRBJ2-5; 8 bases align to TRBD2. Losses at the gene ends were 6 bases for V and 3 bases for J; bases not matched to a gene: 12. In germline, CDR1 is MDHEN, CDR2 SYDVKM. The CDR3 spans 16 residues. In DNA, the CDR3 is TGTGCCAGCAGCTCGCCGGGGGGGCGGGTGGAAGAGACCCAGTACTTC. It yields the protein CASSSPGGRVEETQYF.

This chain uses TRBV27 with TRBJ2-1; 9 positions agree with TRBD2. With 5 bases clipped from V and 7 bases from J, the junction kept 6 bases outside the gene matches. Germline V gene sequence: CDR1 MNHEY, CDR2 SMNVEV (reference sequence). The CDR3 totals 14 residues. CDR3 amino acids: CASSKRGDGNEQFF. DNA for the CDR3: TGTGCCAGCAGTAAGCGGGGGGATGGGAATGAGCAGTTCTTC.

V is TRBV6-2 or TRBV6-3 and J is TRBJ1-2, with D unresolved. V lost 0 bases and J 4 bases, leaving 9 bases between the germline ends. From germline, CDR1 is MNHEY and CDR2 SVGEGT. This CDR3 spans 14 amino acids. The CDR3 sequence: CASSYSKPFYGYTF. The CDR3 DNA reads TGTGCCAGCAGTTACTCGAAACCGTTCTATGGCTACACCTTC.

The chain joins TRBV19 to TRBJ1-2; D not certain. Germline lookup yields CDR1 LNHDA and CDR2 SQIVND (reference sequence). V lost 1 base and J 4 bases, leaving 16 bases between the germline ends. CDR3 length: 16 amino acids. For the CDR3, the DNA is TGTGCCAGTAGTATAGCCCCCCAGGCAACAACCTATGGCTACACCTTC. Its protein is CASSIAPQATTYGYTF.

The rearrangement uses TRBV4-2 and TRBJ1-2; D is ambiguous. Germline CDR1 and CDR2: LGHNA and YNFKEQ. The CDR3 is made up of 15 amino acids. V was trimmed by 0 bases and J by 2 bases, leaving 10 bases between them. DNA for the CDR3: TGTGCCAGCAGCCAAGAATTAGCGGGGAACTATGGCTACACCTTC. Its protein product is CASSQELAGNYGYTF.

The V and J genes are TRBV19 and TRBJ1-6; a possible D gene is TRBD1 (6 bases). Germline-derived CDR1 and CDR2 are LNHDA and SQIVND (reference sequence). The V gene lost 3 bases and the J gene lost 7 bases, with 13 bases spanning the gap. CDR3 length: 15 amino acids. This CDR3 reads CASSIFGTLNSPLHF. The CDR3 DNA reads TGTGCCAGTAGTATTTTCGGGACATTGAATTCACCCCTCCACTTT.

For the CDR3, the DNA is TGTGCCAGCAGCCAAGGGGACAGTCAGCCCCAGCATTTT. Translation: CASSQGDSQPQHF. The V call is TRBV4-2, the J call TRBJ1-5, with TRBD1 matching 7 bases. Germline-derived CDR1 and CDR2 are LGHNA and YNFKEQ. V gave up 1 base and J gave up 6 bases; unmatched junction bases: 0. The CDR3 is made up of 13 amino acids.

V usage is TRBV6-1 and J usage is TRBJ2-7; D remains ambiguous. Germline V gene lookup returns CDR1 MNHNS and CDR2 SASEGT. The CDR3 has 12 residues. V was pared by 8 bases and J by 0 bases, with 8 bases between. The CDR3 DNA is TGTGCCAGCGGTAAGGTCTCCTACGAGCAGTACTTC. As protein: CASGKVSYEQYF.

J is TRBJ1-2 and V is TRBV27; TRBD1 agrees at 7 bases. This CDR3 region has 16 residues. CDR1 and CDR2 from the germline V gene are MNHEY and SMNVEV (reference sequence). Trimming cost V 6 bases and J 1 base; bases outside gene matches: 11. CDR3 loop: CASSLTGQRRNYGYTF. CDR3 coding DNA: TGTGCCAGCAGCCTGACAGGGCAACGGCGTAACTATGGCTACACCTTC.

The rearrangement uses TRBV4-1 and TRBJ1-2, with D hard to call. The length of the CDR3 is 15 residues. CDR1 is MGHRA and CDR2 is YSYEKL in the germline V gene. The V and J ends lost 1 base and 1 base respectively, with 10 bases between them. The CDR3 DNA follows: TGCGCCAGCAGCCAAGTGGCAGGAGTTAACTATGGCTACACCTTC. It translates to CASSQVAGVNYGYTF.

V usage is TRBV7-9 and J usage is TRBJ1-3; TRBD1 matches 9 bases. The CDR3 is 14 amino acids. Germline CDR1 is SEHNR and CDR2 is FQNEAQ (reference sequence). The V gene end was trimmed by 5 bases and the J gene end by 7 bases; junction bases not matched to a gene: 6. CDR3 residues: CASSQGQGGNTIYF. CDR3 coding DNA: TGTGCCAGCAGCCAGGGACAGGGAGGGAACACCATATATTTT. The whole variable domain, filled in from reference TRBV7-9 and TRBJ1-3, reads DTGVSQNPRHKITKRGQNVTFRCDPISEHNRLYWYRQTLGQGPEFLTYFQNEAQLEKSRLLSDRFSAERPKGSFSTLEIQRTEQGDSAMYLCASSQGQGGNTIYFGEGSWLTVV.

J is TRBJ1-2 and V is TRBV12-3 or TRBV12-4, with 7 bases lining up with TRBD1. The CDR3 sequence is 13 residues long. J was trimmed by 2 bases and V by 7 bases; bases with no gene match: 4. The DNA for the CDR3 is TGTGCCAGCACCTGGGACAGAAACTATGGCTACACCTTC. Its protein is CASTWDRNYGYTF.

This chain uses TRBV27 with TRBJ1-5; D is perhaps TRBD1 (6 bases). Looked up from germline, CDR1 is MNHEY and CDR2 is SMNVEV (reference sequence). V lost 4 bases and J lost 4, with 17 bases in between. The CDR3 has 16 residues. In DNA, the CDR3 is TGTGCCAGCAGTTGGTCGGGGGGCATGGTAAATCAGCCCCAGCATTTT. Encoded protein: CASSWSGGMVNQPQHF.

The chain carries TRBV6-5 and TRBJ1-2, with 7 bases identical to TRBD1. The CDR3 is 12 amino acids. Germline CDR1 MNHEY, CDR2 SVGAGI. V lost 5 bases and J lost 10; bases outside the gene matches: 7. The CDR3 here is CASSTNRGHYTF. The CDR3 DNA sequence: TGTGCCAGCAGTACCAACAGGGGCCACTACACCTTC.

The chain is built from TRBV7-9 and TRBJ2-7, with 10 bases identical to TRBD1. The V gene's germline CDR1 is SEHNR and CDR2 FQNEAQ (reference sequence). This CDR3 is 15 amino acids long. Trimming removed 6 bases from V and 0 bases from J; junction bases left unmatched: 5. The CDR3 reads CASSDRGHGSYEQYF. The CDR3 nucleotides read TGTGCCAGCAGTGACAGGGGGCACGGCTCCTACGAGCAGTACTTC. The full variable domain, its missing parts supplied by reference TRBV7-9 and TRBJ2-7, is DTGVSQNPRHKITKRGQNVTFRCDPISEHNRLYWYRQTLGQGPEFLTYFQNEAQLEKSRLLSDRFSAERPKGSFSTLEIQRTEQGDSAMYLCASSDRGHGSYEQYFGPGTRLTVT.

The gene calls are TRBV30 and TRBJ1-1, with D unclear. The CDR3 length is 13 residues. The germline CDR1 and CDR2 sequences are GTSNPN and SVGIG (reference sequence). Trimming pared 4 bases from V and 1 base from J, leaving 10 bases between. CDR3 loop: CAWKRAPNTEAFF. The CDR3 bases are TGTGCCTGGAAGAGGGCTCCGAACACTGAAGCTTTCTTT.

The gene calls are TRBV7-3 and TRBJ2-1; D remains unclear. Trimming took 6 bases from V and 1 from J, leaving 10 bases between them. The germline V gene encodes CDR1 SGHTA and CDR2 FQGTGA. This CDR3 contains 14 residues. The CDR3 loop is CASSRLGSYNEQFF. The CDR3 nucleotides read TGTGCCAGCAGTCGGCTAGGTTCCTACAATGAGCAGTTCTTC.

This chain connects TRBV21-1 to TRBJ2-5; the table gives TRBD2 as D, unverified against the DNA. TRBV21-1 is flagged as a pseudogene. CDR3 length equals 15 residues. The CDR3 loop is CASSKRASGEETQYF. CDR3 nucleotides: TGTGCCAGCAGCAAAAGGGCTAGCGGGGAGGAGACCCAGTACTTC.

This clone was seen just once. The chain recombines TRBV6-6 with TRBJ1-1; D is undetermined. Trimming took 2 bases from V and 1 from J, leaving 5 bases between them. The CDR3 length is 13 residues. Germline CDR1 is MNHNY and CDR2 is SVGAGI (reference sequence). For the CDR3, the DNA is TGTGCCAGCAGTTACAATGAGAACACTGAAGCTTTCTTT. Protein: CASSYNENTEAFF.